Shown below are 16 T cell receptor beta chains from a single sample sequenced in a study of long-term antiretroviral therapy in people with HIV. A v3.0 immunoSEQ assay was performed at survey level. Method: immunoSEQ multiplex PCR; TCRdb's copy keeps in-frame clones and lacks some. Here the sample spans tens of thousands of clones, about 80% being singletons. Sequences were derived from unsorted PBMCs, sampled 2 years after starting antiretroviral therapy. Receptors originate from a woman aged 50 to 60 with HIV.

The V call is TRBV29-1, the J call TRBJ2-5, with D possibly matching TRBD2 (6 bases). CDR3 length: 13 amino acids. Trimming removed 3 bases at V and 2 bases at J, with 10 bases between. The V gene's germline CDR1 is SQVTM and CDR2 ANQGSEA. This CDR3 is CSVDGGVQETQYF. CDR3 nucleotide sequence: TGCAGCGTTGACGGGGGAGTACAAGAGACCCAGTACTTC.

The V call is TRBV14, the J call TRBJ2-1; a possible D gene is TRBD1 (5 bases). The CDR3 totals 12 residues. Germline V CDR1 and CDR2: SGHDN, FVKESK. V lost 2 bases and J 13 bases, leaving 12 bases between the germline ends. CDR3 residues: CASSQLSGLQFF. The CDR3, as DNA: TGTGCCAGCAGCCAATTATCAGGGTTACAGTTCTTC.

The CDR3 protein is CASGPAGHYGYTF. DNA of the CDR3: TGTGCCAGCGGTCCCGCGGGCCACTATGGCTACACCTTC. V is TRBV6-1 and J is TRBJ1-2; D is ambiguous. There are 13 residues in the CDR3. The germline V gene has CDR1 MNHNS and CDR2 SASEGT. Trimming took off 8 bases at V and 3 bases at J, with 13 bases between the two ends.

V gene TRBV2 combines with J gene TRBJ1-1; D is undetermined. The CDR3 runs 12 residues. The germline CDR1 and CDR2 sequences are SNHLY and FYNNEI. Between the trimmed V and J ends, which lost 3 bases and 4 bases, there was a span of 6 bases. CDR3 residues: CASSDYGTEAFF. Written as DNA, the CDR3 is TGTGCCAGCAGTGATTACGGCACTGAAGCTTTCTTT.

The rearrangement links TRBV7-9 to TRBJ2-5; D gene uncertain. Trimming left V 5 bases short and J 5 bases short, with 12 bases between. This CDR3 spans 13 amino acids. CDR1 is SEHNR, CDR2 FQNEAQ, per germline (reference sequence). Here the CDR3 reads CASSPKTRETQYF. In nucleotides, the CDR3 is TGTGCCAGCAGCCCTAAGACACGGGAGACCCAGTACTTC.

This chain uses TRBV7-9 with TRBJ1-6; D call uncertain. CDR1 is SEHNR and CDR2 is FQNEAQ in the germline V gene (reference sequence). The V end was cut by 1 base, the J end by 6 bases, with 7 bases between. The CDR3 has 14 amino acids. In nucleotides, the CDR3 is TGTGCCAGCAGCTTAGGGGATCGTAATTCACCCCTCCACTTT. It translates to CASSLGDRNSPLHF.

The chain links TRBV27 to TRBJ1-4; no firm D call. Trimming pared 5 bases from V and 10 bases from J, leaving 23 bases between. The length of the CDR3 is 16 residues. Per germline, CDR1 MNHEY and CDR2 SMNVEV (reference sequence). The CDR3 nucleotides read TGTGCCAGCAGTCCTTATTCTCCTCCGTGGAACCGAAAACTGTTTTTT. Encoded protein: CASSPYSPPWNRKLFF.

The CDR3: CASSPSRVGEQYV. CDR3 DNA: TGTGCCAGCAGCCCGTCCAGGGTGGGCGAGCAGTACGTC. The chain recombines TRBV11-2 with TRBJ2-7; possibly TRBD1 for D (5 bases). The CDR3 is made up of 13 amino acids. The ends were cut back, 5 bases at V and 6 bases at J, with 14 bases in the middle. Looked up from germline, CDR1 is SGHAT and CDR2 is FQNNGV.

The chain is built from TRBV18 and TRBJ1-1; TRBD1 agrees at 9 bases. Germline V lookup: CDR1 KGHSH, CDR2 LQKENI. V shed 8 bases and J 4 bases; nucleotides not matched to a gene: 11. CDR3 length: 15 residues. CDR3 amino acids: CASQPNRGRGTEAFF. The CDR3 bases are TGTGCCAGCCAACCAAACAGGGGGCGAGGCACTGAAGCTTTCTTT.

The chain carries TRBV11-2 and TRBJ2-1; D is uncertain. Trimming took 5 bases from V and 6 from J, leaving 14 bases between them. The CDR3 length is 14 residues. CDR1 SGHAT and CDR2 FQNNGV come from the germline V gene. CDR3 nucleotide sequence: TGTGCCAGCAGCCACCCCGGCACTGGCAATGAGCAGTTCTTC. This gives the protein CASSHPGTGNEQFF.

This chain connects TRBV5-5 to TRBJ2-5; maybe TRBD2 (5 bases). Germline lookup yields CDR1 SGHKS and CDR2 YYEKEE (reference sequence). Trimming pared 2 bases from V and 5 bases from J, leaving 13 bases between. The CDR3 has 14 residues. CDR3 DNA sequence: TGTGCCAGCAGCTTTAATCCTGCGGGCGAGACCCAGTACTTC. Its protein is CASSFNPAGETQYF.

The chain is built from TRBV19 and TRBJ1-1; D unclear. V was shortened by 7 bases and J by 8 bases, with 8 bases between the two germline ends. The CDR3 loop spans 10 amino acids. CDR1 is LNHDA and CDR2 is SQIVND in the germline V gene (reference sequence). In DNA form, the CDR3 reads TGTGCCAGTATCGAGAGAGAAGCTTTCTTT. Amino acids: CASIEREAFF.

CDR3 DNA: TGTGCCAGCAGCCAGGGTTCAATGAACACTGAAGCTTTCTTT. This translates into CASSQGSMNTEAFF. The gene calls are TRBV6-5 and TRBJ1-1, with D perhaps matching TRBD1 (5 bases). Deletions cut 6 bases from V and 0 bases from J, with 11 bases between. CDR3 length: 14 amino acids. Germline CDR1 and CDR2: MNHEY and SVGAGI.

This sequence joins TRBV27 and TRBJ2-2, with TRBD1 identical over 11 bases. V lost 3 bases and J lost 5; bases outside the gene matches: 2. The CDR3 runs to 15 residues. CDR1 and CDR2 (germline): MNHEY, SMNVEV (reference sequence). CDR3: CASSFGDRGTGELFF. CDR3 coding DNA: TGTGCCAGCAGTTTTGGGGACAGGGGGACCGGGGAGCTGTTTTTT.

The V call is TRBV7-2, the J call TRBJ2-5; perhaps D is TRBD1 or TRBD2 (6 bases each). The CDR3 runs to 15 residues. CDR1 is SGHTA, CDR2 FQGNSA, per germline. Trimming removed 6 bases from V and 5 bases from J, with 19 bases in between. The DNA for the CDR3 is TGTGCCAGCAGATCTGGAGGGGGGTCGTTCGAGACCCAGTACTTC. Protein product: CASRSGGGSFETQYF.

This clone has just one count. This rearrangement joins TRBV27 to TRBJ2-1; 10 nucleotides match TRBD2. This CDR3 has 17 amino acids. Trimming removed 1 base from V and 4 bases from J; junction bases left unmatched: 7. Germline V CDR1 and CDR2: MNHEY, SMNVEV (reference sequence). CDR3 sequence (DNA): TGTGCCAGCAGTTTATTCCAGCGGGGGGGCACTTACAATGAGCAGTTCTTC. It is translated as CASSLFQRGGTYNEQFF.